The clone carrying this T cell receptor beta chain was seen more than once but under ten times. The antigen remains unidentified. The CDR3 is 17 residues long. Trimming removed 4 bases from V and 4 bases from J; junction bases left unmatched: 8. The germline gives CDR1 SGHVS, CDR2 FQNEAQ. The sample is drawn from a study of T cell repertoires in cytomegalovirus infection. Across the whole study: Indicated by public TCR beta signatures were CMV infection and matching HLA type.

One entry per CDR3 protein, called by TCRdb with MiXCR from the reads. The sample lists over 300,000 distinct CDR3 sequences, around a tenth occurring once. The study's findings and limits: Public TCR beta family frequency separated CMV-and-HLA carriers, including in an independent cohort. Dominating the ex vivo response were HLA-C-restricted CMV-specific TCR beta clonotypes.

The sequencing input was PBMCs. V gene TRBV7-8 combines with J gene TRBJ2-3, with 13 positions matching TRBD2. The origin of this receptor is a human donor in good health (CMV status not recorded). Some clones in this sample may be carry-over from other donors' samples. CDR3 residues: CASSSLTSGGRPDTQYF. CDR3 bases: TGTGCCAGCAGCTCCTTGACTAGCGGGGGGAGGCCAGATACGCAGTATTTT.